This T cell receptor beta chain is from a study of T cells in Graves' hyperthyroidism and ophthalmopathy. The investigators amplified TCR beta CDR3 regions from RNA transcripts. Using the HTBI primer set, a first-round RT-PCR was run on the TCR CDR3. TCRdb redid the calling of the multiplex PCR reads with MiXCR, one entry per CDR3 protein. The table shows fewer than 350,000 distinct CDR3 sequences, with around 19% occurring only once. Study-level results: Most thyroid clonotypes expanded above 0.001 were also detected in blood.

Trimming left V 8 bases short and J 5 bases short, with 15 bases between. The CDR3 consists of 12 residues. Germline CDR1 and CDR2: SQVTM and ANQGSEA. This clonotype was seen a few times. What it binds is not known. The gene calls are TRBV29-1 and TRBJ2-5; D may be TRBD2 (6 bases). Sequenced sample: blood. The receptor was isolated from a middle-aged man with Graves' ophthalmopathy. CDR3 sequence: CSLRTGGETQYF. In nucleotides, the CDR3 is TGCAGCTTAAGGACTGGAGGGGAGACCCAGTACTTC.